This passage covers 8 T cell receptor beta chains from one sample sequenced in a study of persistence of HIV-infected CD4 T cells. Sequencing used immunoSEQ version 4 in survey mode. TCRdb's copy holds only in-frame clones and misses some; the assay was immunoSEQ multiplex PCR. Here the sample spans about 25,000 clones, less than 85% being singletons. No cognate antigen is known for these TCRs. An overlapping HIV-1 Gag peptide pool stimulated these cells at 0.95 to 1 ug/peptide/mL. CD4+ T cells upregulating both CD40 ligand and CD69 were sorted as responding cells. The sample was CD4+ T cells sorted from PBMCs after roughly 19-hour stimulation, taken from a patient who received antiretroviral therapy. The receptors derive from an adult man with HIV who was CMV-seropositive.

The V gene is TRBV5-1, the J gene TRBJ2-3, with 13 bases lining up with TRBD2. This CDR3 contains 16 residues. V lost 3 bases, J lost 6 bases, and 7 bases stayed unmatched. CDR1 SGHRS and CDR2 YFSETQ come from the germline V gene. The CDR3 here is CASSSGSGLAGDTQYF. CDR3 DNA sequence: TGCGCCAGCAGCTCCGGTTCGGGACTAGCGGGGGATACGCAGTATTTT. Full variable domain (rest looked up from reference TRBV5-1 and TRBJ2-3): KAGVTQTPRYLIKTRGQQVTLSCSPISGHRSVSWYQQTPGQGLQFLFEYFSETQRNKGNFPGRFSGRQFSNSRSEMNVSTLELGDSALYLCASSSGSGLAGDTQYFGPGTRLTVL.

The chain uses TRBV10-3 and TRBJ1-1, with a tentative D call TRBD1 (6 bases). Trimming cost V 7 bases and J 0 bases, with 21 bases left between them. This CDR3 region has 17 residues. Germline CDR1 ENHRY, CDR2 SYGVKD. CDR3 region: CAIMTERGNEVNTEAFF. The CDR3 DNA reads TGTGCCATCATGACGGAGAGGGGGAATGAGGTGAACACTGAAGCTTTCTTT.

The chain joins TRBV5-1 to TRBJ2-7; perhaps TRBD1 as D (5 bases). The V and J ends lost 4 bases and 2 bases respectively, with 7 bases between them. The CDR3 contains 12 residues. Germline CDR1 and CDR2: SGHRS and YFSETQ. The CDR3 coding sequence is TGCGCCAGCAGCAAACAGGCCTACGAGCAGTACTTC. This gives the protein CASSKQAYEQYF.

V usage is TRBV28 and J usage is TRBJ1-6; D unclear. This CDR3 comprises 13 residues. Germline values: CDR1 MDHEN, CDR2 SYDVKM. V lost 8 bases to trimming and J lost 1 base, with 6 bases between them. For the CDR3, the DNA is TGTGCCAGCGCGGTATCCTATAATTCACCCCTCCACTTT. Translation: CASAVSYNSPLHF.

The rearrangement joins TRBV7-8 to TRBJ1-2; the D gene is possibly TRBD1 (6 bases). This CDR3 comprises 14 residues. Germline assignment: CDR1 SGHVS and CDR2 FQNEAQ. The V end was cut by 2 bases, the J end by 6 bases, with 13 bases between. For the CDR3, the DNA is TGTGCCAGCAGCTTAAGGGGGAAATTGGATGGCTACACCTTC. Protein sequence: CASSLRGKLDGYTF. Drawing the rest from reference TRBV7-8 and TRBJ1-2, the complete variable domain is GAGVSQSPRYKVAKRGQDVALRCDPISGHVSLFWYQQALGQGPEFLTYFQNEAQLDKSGLPSDRFFAERPEGSVSTLKIQRTQQEDSAVYLCASSLRGKLDGYTFGSGTRLTVV.

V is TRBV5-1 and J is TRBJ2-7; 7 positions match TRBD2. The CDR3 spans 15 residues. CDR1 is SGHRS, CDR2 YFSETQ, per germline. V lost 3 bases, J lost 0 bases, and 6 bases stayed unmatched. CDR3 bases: TGCGCCAGCAGCTCCCTGCGGGGGAGCTCCTACGAGCAGTACTTC. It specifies CASSSLRGSSYEQYF.

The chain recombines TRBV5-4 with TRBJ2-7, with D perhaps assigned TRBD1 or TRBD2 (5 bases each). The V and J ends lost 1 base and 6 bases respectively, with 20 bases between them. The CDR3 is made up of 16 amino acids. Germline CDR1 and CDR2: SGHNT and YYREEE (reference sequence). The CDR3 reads CASSLSPSRGSSEQYF. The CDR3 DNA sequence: TGTGCCAGCAGCTTGTCCCCGTCGAGGGGCTCTAGCGAGCAGTACTTC.

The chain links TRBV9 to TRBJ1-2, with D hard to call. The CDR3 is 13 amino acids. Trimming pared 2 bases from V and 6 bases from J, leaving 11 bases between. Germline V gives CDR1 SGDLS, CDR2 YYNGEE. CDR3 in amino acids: CASSVFGEDGYTF. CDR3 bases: TGTGCCAGCAGCGTTTTCGGGGAAGATGGCTACACCTTC.